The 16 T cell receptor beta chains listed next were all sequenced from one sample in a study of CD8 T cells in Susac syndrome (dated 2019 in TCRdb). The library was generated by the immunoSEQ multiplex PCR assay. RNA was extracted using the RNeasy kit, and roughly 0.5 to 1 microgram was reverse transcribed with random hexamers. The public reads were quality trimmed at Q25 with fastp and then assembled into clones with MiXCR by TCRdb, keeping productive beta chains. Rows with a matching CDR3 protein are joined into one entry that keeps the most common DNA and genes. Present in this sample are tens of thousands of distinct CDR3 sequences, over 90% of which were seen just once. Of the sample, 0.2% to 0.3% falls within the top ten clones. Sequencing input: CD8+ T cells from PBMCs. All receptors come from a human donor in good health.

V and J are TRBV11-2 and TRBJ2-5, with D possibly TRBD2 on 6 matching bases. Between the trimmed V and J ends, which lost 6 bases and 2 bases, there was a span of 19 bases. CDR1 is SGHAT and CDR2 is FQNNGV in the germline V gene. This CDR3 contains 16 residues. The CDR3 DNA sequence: TGTGCCAGCAGGTGGAGGGAACGACAGACTCAAGAGACCCAGTACTTC. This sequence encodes CASRWRERQTQETQYF.

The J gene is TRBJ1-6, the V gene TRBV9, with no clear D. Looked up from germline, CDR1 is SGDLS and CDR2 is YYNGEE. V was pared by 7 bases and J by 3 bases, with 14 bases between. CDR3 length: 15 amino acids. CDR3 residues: CASSGPGFYNSPLHF. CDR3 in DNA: TGTGCCAGCTCCGGACCGGGCTTCTATAATTCACCCCTCCACTTT.

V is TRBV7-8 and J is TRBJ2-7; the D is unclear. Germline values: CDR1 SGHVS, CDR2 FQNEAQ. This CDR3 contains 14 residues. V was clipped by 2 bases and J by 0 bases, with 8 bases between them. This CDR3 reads CASSLLGFSYEQYF. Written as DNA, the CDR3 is TGTGCCAGCAGCTTATTGGGGTTCTCCTACGAGCAGTACTTC.

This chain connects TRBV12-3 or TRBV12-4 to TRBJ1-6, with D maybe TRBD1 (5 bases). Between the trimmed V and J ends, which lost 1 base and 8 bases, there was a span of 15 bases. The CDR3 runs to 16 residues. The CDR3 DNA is TGTGCCAGCAGTTTAGAGCCGCGGGGCCGTGATTCACCCCTCCACTTT. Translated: CASSLEPRGRDSPLHF.

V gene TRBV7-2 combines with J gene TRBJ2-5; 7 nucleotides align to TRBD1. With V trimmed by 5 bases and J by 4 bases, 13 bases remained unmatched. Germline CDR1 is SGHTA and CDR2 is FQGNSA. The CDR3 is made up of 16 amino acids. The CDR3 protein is CASSRWSQGVRETQYF. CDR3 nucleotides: TGTGCCAGCAGCCGATGGTCTCAGGGGGTTCGAGAGACCCAGTACTTC.

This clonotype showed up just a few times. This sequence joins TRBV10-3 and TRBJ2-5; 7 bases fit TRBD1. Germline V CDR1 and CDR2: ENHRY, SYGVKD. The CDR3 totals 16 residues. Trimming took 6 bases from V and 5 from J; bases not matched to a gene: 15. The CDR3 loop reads CAISGAEQGSWETQYF. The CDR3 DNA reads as TGTGCCATCAGCGGAGCCGAACAGGGGAGCTGGGAGACCCAGTACTTC.

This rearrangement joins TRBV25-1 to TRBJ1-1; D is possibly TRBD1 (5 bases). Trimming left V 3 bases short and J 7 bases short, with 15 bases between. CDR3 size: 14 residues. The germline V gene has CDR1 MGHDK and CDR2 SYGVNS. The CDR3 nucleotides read TGTGCCAGCAGTGACTTCGCTCCAGGGAGTGAAGCTTTCTTT. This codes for CASSDFAPGSEAFF.

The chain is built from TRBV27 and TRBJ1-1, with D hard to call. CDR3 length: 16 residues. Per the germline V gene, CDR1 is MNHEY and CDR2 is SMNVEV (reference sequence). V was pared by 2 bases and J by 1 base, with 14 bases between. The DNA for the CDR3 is TGTGCCAGCAGTTTAAGCCCGTGGCAGAGGAACACTGAAGCTTTCTTT. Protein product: CASSLSPWQRNTEAFF.

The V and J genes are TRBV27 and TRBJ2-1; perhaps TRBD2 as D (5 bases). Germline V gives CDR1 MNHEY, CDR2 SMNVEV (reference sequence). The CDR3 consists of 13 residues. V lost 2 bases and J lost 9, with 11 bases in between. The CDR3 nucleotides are TGTGCCAGCAGTTTAGTGCTCCGGGGTGAGCAGTTCTTC. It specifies CASSLVLRGEQFF.

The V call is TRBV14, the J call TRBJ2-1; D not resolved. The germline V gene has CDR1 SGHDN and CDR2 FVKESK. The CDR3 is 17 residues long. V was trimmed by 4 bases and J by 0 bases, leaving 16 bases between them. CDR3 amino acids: CASSPLDVSLSYNEQFF. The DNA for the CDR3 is TGTGCCAGCAGCCCGTTAGATGTGAGTCTCTCCTACAATGAGCAGTTCTTC.

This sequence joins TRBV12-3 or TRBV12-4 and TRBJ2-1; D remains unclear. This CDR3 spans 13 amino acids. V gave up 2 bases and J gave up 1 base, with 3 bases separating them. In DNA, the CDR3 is TGTGCCAGCAGTTTAACTTCCTACAATGAGCAGTTCTTC. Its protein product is CASSLTSYNEQFF.

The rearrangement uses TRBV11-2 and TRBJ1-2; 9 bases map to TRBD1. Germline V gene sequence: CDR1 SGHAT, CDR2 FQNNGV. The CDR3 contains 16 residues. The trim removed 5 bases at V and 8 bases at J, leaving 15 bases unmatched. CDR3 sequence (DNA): TGTGCCAGCAGCCCCGGGACAGGGCGCGGGCTAGGAGGCTACACCTTC. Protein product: CASSPGTGRGLGGYTF.

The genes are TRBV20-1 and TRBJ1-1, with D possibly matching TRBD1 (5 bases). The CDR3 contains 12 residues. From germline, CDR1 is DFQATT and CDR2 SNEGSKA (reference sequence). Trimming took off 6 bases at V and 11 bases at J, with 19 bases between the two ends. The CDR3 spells CSALQTGLQAFF. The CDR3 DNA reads TGCAGTGCCCTCCAAACAGGATTGCAGGCTTTCTTT.

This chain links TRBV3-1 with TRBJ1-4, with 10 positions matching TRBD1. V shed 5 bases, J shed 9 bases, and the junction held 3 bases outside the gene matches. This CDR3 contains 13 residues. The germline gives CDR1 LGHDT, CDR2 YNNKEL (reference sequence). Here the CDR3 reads CASSATGGKKLFF. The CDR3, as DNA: TGTGCCAGCAGCGCGACAGGGGGCAAAAAACTGTTTTTT.

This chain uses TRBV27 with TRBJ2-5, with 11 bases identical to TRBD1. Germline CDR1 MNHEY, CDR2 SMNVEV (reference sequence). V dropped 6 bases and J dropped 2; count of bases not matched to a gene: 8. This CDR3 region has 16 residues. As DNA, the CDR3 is TGTGCCAGCAGCTCCCACGGACAGGGGGCTCAAGAGACCCAGTACTTC. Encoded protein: CASSSHGQGAQETQYF.

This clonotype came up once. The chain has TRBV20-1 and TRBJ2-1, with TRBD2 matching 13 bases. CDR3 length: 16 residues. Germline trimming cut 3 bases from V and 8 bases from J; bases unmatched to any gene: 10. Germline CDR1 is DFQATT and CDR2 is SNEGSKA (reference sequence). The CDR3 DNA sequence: TGCAGTGCTAGGGTGCTCGCCGGGACTAGCGGGGATGAGCAGTTCTTC. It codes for CSARVLAGTSGDEQFF.